This T cell receptor beta chain stems from a study of T cell responses to AZD1222 COVID-19 vaccine. Looking at the study overall: It was second doses at about 4 or about 12 weeks that were pooled.

V shed 0 bases and J shed 6 bases, with 17 bases lying between them. This CDR3 has 16 residues. Germline CDR1 reads MNHEY; CDR2 reads SVGAGI. This clone was seen a single time. Only in-frame clones appear in the TCRdb table, and some are missing; sequencing was by immunoSEQ multiplex PCR. The sample yields 75,000 to 95,000 clones, around nine tenths seen once. The sequencing used peripheral blood, collected on day 0 of AZD1222 vaccination. The chain links TRBV6-5 to TRBJ1-2; perhaps TRBD1 as D (6 bases). This clonotype was sampled from an adult in good health. The DNA of the CDR3 is TGTGCCAGCAGTTACTCAGGGGACACCAAGGGTAATGGCTACACCTTC. It codes for CASSYSGDTKGNGYTF.